Each of the 5 T cell receptor beta chains below was sequenced from the same sample in a study of cytomegalovirus exposure and HLA in healthy donors. The PCR had 60 Vbeta and 13 Jbeta primers. Method: immunoSEQ multiplex PCR; TCRdb's copy keeps in-frame clones and lacks some. Here the sample spans approximately 260,000 clones, around 90% being singletons. The sequenced material came from PBMCs. The receptors stem from a girl aged 2 to 9 in good health and CMV-seronegative.

The V and J genes are TRBV5-6 and TRBJ2-5; no definite D call. From germline, CDR1 is SGHDT and CDR2 YYEEEE. Trimming cost V 1 base and J 3 bases, with 10 bases left between them. The CDR3 spans 14 residues. This CDR3 reads CASSLRVKEETQYF. DNA for the CDR3: TGTGCCAGCAGCTTGCGGGTGAAAGAAGAGACCCAGTACTTC.

The CDR3 spells CAIRLAKYNEQFF. For the CDR3, the DNA is TGTGCCATTCGCCTAGCGAAGTACAATGAGCAGTTCTTC. The genes are TRBV10-3 and TRBJ2-1, with D tentatively TRBD2 (6 bases). Germline loops: CDR1 ENHRY, CDR2 SYGVKD. V lost 9 bases and J lost 4, with 13 bases in between. There are 13 residues in the CDR3.

This clone was detected only a few times. This chain joins TRBV30 and TRBJ1-4; D is uncertain. V was cut by 4 bases and J by 4 bases, with 16 bases left in between. CDR1 is GTSNPN and CDR2 is SVGIG in the germline V gene (reference sequence). This CDR3 is built from 15 residues. For the CDR3, the DNA is TGTGCCTGGACCGGGGAGGGATCCTATAATGAAAAACTGTTTTTT. Protein product: CAWTGEGSYNEKLFF. Combining the CDR3 with reference TRBV30 and TRBJ1-4 gives the whole variable domain SQTIHQWPATLVQPVGSPLSLECTVEGTSNPNLYWYRQAAGRGLQLLFYSVGIGQISSEVPQNLSASRPQDRQFILSSKKLLLSDSGFYLCAWTGEGSYNEKLFFGSGTQLSVL.

J is TRBJ2-1 and V is TRBV20-1; TRBD2 is a possible D gene (5 bases). Trimming pared 6 bases from V and 5 bases from J, leaving 8 bases between. Germline V gives CDR1 DFQATT, CDR2 SNEGSKA (reference sequence). The CDR3 contains 11 residues. In nucleotides, the CDR3 is TGCAGTGCGGCAGCGGACAATGAGCAGTTCTTC. This gives the protein CSAAADNEQFF.

CDR3 nucleotides: TGTGCCTGGAATACAGGGGGCGACGAGCAGTACTTC. Protein product: CAWNTGGDEQYF. The rearrangement joins TRBV30 to TRBJ2-7, with TRBD1 identical over 9 bases. Per the germline V gene, CDR1 is GTSNPN and CDR2 is SVGIG (reference sequence). The CDR3 spans 12 residues. V lost 4 bases, J lost 5 bases, and 3 bases stayed unmatched.